Detailed here is one TCR beta chain. Its specificity is unknown. The data were produced by immunoSEQ multiplex PCR, yet TCRdb's version contains in-frame clones alone and is incomplete. The sample lists approximately 280,000 clones; roughly 88% were seen once. The sample is drawn from a study of cytomegalovirus exposure and HLA in healthy donors. Turning to the study itself: A later analysis reported the roughly 130 validation repertoires used the same platform as the approximately 670 first-cohort repertoires. Whole-study findings and limits: The investigators catalogued 150 to 200 TCR beta chains as cytomegalovirus-associated. It was reportedly the case that the classifier diagnosed cytomegalovirus status with high specificity and sensitivity.

V was clipped by 4 bases and J by 5 bases; unmatched bases: 15. CDR3 length equals 17 residues. Looked up from germline, CDR1 is SGHVS and CDR2 is FNYEAQ. Separate from the approximately 700-subject first cohort was the approximately 120-subject validation cohort, to which the donors belonged. The rearrangement uses TRBV7-6 and TRBJ2-5, with 8 bases matching TRBD2. The sequencing input was PBMCs. This TCR derives from a woman between 18 and 30 years old in good health and CMV-seronegative. The CDR3 DNA sequence: TGTGCCAGCAGCTCGGGCGTACTAGCGGATTACGGGGAGACCCAGTACTTC. Encoded protein: CASSSGVLADYGETQYF.